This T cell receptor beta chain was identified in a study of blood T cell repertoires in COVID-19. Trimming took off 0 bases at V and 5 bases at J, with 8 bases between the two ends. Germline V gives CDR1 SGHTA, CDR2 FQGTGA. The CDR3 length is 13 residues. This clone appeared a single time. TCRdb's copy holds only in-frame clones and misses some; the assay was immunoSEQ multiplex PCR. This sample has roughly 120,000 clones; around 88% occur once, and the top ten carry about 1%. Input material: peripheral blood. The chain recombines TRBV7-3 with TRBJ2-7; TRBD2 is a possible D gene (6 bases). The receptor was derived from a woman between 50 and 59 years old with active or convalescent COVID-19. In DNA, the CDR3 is TGTGCCAGCAGCTTAACGTCGGGGGACGAGCAGTACTTC. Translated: CASSLTSGDEQYF.